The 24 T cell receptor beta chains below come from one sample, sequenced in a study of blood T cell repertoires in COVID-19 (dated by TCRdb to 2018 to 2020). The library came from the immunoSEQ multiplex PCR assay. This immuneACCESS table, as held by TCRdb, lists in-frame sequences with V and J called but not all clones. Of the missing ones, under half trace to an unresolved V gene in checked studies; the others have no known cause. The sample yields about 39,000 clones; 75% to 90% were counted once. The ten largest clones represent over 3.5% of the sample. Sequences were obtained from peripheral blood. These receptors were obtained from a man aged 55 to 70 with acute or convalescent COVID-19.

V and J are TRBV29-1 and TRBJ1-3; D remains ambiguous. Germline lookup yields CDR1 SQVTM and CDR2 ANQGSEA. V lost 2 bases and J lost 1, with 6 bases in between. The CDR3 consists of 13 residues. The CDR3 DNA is TGCAGCGTTGAACCGGGTTCTGGAAACACCATATATTTT. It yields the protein CSVEPGSGNTIYF.

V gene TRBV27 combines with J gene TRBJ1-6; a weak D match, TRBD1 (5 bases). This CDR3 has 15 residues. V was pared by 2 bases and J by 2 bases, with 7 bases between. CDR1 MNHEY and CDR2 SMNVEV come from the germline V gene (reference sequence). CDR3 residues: CASSLGATYNSPLHF. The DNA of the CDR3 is TGTGCCAGCAGTTTAGGGGCGACCTATAATTCACCCCTCCACTTT.

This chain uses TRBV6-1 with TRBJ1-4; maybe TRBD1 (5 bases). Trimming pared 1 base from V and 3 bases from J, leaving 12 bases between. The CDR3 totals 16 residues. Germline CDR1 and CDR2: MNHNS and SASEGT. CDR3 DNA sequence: TGTGCCAGCAGTGAAGGGGGCTCAAGTCCTAATGAAAAACTGTTTTTT. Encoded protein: CASSEGGSSPNEKLFF.

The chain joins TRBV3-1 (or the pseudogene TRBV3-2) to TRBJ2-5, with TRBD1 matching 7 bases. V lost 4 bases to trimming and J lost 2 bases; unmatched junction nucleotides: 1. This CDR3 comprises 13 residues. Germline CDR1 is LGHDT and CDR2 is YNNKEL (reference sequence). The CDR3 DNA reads TGTGCCAGCAGCCGGACAGGTCAAGAGACCCAGTACTTC. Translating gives CASSRTGQETQYF.

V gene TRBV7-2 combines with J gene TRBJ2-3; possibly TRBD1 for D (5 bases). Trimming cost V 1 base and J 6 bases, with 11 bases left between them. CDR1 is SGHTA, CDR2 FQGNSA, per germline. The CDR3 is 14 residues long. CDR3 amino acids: CASSLVAGSDTQYF. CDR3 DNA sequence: TGTGCCAGCAGCTTAGTGGCAGGGTCCGATACGCAGTATTTT.

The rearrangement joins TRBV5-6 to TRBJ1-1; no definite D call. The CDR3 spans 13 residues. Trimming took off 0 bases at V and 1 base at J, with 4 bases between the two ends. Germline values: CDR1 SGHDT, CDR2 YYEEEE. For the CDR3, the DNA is TGTGCCAGCAGCTTGGGGGCGAACACTGAAGCTTTCTTT. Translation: CASSLGANTEAFF.

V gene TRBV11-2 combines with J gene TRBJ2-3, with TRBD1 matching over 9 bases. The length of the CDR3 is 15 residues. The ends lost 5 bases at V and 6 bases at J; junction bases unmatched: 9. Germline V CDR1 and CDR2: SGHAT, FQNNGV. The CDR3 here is CASSLLGTGRDTQYF. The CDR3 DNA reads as TGTGCCAGCAGCCTCCTGGGGACAGGGAGGGATACGCAGTATTTT.

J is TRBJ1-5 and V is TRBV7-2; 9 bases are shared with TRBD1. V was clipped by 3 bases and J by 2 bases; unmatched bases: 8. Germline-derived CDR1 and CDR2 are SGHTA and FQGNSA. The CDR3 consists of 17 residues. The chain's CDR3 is CASSLGQGIFGNQPQHF. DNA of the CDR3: TGTGCCAGCAGCTTGGGACAGGGAATATTTGGCAATCAGCCCCAGCATTTT.

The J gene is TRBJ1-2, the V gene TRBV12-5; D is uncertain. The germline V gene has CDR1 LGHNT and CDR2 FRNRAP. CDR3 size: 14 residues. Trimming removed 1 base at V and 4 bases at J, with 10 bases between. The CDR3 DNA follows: TGTGCTAGTGGTTTGGGATGGGGAGGCTATGGCTACACCTTC. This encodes CASGLGWGGYGYTF.

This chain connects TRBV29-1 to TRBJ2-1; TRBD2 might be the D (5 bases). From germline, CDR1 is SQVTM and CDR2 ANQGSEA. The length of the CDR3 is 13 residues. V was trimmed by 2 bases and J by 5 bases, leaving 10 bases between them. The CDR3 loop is CSVESSFNNEQFF. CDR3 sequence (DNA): TGCAGCGTTGAATCTAGCTTTAACAATGAGCAGTTCTTC.

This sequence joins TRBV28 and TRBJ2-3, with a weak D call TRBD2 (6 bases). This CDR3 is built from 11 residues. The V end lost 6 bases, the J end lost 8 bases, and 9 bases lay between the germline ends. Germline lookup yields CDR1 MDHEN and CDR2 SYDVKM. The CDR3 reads CASRQEGTQYF. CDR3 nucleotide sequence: TGTGCCAGCAGGCAGGAGGGTACGCAGTATTTT.

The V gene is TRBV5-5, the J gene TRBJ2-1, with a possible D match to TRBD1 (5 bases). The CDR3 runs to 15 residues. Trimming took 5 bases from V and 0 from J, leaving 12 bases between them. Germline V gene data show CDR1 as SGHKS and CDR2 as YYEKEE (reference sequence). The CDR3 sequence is CASSFDSYSYNEQFF. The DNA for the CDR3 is TGTGCCAGCAGTTTTGACAGTTACTCCTACAATGAGCAGTTCTTC.

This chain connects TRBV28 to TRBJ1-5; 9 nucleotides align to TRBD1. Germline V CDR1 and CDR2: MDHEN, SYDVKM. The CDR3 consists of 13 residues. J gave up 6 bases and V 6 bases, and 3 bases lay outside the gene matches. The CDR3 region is CASSRDRVQPQHF. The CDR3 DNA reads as TGTGCCAGCAGCAGGGACAGGGTTCAGCCCCAGCATTTT.

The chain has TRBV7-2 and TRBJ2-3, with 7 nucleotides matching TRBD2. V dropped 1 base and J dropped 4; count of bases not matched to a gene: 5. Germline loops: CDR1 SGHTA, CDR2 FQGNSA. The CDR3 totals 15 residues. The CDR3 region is CASSLERLAADTQYF. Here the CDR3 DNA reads TGTGCCAGCAGCTTAGAGCGGCTAGCGGCAGATACGCAGTATTTT.

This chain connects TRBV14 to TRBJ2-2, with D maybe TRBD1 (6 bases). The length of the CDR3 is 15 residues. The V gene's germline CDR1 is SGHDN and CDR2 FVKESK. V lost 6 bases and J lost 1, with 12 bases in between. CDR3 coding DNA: TGTGCCAGCAGTCCCGGGACACTGAACACCGGGGAGCTGTTTTTT. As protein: CASSPGTLNTGELFF.

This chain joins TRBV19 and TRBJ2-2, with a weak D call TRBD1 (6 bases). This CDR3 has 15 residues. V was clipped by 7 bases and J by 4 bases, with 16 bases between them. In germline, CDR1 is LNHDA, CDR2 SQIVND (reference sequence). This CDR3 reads CASTLQGQGTGELFF. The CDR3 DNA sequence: TGTGCCAGTACTCTCCAGGGGCAAGGCACCGGGGAGCTGTTTTTT.

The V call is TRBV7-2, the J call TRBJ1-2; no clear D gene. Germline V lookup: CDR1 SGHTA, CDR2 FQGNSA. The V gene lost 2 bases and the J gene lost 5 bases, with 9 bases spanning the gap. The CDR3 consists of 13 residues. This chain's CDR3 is CASSLFRGYGYTF. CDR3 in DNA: TGTGCCAGCAGCTTATTTCGGGGTTATGGCTACACCTTC.

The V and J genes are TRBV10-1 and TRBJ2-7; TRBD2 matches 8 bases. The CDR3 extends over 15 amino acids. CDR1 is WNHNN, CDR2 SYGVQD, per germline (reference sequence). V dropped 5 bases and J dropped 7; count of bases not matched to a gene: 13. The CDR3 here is CASSSIAGFRAEQYF. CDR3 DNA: TGCGCCAGCAGTTCGATAGCGGGATTCCGCGCGGAGCAGTACTTC.

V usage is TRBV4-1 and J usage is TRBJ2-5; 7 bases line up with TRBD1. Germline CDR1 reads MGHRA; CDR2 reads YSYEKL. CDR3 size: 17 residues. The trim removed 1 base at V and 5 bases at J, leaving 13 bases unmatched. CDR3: CASSQGSGGGGRETQYF. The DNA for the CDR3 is TGCGCCAGCAGCCAAGGTTCAGGGGGTGGGGGTCGGGAGACCCAGTACTTC.

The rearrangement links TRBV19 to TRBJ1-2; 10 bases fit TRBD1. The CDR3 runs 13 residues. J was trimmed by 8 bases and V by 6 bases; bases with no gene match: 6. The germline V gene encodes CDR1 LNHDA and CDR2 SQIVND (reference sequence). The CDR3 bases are TGTGCCAGTAGCCGGGACAGGGGTGACGGCTACACCTTC. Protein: CASSRDRGDGYTF.

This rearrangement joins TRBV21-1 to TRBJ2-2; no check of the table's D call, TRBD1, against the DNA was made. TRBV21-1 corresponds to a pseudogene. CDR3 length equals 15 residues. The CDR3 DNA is TGTGCCAGCAGCCCTTCAGGGTCCCCCACCGGGGAGCTGTTTTTT. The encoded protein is CASSPSGSPTGELFF.

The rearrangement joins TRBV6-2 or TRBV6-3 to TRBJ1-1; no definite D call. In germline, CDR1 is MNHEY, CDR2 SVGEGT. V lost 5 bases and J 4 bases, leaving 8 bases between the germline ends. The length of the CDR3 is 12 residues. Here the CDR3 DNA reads TGTGCCAGCAGTGGAGCCATCACTGAAGCTTTCTTT. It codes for CASSGAITEAFF.

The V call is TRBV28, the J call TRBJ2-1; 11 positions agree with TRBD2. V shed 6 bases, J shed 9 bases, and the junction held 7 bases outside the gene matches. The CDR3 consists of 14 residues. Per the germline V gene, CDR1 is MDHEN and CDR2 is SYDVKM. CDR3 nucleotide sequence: TGTGCCAGCAGGACTAGCGGGATAAACGGTGAGCAGTTCTTC. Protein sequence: CASRTSGINGEQFF.

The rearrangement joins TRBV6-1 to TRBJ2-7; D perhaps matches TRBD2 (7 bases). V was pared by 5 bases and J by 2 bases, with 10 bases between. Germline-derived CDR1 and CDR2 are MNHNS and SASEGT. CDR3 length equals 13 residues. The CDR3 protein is CASSSGGTYEQYF. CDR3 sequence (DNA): TGTGCCAGCAGTTCGGGGGGCACCTACGAGCAGTACTTC.